Below, one T cell receptor (beta chain) is given with its context. The data stem from a study of follicular helper T cells after annual influenza vaccination. Time point: 2014-2015 season, pre-vaccination. Method: immunoSEQ multiplex PCR; TCRdb's copy keeps in-frame clones and lacks some. The sample records about 8,700 clones, more than 65% being singletons. In germline, CDR1 is MNHEY, CDR2 SVGAGI. The CDR3 is 11 residues long. V shed 6 bases and J shed 4 bases, with 7 bases lying between them. V and J are TRBV6-5 and TRBJ2-7; D gene unclear. The material was CXCR5+ CD38- circulating T follicular helper cells from blood, obtained on the day of influenza vaccination. Stated subset: circulating Tfh, non-naive CD4+CXCR5+PD-1+ (ICOS+CD38+ or ICOS-CD38-). The origin of this receptor is an adult who received the influenza vaccine. CDR3 region: CASSPRYEQYF. The CDR3 DNA follows: TGTGCCAGCAGCCCCAGGTACGAGCAGTACTTC.